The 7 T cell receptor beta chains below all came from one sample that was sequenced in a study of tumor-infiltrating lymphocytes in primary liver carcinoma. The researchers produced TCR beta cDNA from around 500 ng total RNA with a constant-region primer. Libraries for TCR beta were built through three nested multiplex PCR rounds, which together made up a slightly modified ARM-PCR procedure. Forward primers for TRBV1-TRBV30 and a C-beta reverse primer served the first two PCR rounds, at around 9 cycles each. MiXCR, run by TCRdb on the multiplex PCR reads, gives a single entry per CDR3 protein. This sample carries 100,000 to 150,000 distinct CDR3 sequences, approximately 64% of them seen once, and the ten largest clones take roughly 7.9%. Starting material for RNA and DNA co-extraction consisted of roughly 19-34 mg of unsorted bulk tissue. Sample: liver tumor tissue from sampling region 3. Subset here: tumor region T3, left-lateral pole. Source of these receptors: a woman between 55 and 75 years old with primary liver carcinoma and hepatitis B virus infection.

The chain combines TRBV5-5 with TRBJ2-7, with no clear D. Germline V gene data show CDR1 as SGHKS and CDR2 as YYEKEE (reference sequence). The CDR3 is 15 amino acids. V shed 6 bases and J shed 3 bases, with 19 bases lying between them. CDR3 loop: CASKLQPNPFYEQYF. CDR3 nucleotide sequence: TGTGCCAGCAAATTGCAACCAAACCCATTCTACGAGCAGTACTTC.

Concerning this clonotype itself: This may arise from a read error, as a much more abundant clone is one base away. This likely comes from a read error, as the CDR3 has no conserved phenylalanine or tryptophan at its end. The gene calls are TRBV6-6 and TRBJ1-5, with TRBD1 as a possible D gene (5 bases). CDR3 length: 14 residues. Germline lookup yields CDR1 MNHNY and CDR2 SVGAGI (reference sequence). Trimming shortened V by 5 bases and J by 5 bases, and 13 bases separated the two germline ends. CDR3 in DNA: TGTGCCAGCAGTCCCGGGGGGGGTGATCAGCCCCAGCATCTT. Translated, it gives CASSPGGGDQPQHL.

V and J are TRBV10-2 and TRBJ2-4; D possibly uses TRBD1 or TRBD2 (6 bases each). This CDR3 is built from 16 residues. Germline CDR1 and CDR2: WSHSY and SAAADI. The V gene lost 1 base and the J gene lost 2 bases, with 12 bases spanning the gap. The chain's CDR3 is CASSEWGAGTKNIQYF. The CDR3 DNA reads TGCGCCAGCAGTGAGTGGGGGGCGGGGACCAAAAACATTCAGTACTTC.

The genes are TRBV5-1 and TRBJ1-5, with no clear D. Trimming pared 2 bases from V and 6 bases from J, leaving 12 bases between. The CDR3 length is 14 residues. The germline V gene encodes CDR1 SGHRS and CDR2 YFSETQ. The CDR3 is CASSFIRRSQPQHF. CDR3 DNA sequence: TGCGCCAGCAGCTTTATTCGGCGTAGTCAGCCCCAGCATTTT.

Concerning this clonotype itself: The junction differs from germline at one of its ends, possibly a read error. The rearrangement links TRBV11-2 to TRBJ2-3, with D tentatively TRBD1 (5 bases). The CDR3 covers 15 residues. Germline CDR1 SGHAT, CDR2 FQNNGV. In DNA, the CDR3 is TGTGCCAGCATCTTAGGCCCTGGGGCGCCGGATACTCAGTATTTT. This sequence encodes CASILGPGAPDTQYF.

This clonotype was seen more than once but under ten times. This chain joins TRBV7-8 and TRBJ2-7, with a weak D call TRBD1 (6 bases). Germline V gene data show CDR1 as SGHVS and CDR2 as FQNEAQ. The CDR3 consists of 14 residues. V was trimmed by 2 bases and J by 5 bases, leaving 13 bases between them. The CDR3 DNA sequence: TGTGCCAGCAGCTTAAGACAGGCCGTCGACGAGCAGTACTTC. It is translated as CASSLRQAVDEQYF.

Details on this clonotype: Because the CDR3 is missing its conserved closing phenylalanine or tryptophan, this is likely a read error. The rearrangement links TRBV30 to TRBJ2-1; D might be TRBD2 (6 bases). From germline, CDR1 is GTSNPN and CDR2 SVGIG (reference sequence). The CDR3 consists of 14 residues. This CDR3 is CAWSVLADYNEQFL. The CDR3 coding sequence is TGTGCTTGGAGTGTACTAGCCGACTACAATGAGCAGTTCCTC.